These 11 T cell receptor beta chains share one sample of origin, sequenced in a study of CD8+CD57+ T cells in acquired aplastic anemia. Sequenced patients had shown CD8+CD57+ cell expansion by flow cytometry. CDR3 and TCR beta VDJ profiling relied on a genomic DNA template. TCRdb re-derived calls from the reads in MiXCR, one entry per CDR3 protein. The sample holds 200,000 to 250,000 distinct CDR3 sequences, around three fifths seen once. The sequenced sample was sorted CD4+, CD8+, or CD8+CD57+ T cells (not recorded which) from PBMCs. The source is a human donor with aplastic anemia.

This CDR3 reads CSARDVGTTTDTQYF. CDR3 in DNA: TGCAGTGCTAGAGATGTGGGGACTACCACAGATACGCAGTATTTT. The V gene is TRBV20-1, the J gene TRBJ2-3; 7 bases align to TRBD2. Per the germline V gene, CDR1 is DFQATT and CDR2 is SNEGSKA (reference sequence). This CDR3 has 15 residues. The junction had 5 bases not matched to a gene; V was cut back by 0 bases and J by 2 bases.

Here the CDR3 DNA reads TGTGCCAGTACCCCACCCAGGACAGACCTCTACACCTTC. This sequence encodes CASTPPRTDLYTF. This chain connects TRBV19 to TRBJ1-2; weak D call: TRBD1 (6 bases). The CDR3 has 13 amino acids. The V end was cut by 7 bases, the J end by 10 bases, with 19 bases between. Germline V gene data show CDR1 as LNHDA and CDR2 as SQIVND (reference sequence).

The rearrangement uses TRBV20-1 and TRBJ2-1; D may be TRBD1 or TRBD2 (5 bases each). Trimming pared 4 bases from V and 7 bases from J, leaving 11 bases between. The CDR3 consists of 12 residues. Germline V gene lookup returns CDR1 DFQATT and CDR2 SNEGSKA (reference sequence). The CDR3 here is CSAKNWGNEQFF. CDR3 DNA sequence: TGCAGTGCTAAAAATTGGGGGAATGAGCAGTTCTTC.

The chain links TRBV20-1 to TRBJ2-1; the D is unclear. The CDR3 spans 11 residues. V was shortened by 6 bases and J by 8 bases, with 11 bases between the two germline ends. Per the germline V gene, CDR1 is DFQATT and CDR2 is SNEGSKA (reference sequence). Here the CDR3 reads CSAARTDEQFF. The CDR3 DNA is TGCAGTGCCGCCCGGACGGATGAGCAGTTCTTC.

The V call is TRBV6-5, the J call TRBJ2-5; 10 bases line up with TRBD2. Germline trimming cut 11 bases from V and 5 bases from J; bases unmatched to any gene: 5. The CDR3 is made up of 12 amino acids. CDR1 and CDR2 (germline): MNHEY, SVGAGI. The CDR3 bases are TGTGCCTCCAGCGGGGGGGCCGAGACCCAGTACTTC. Encoded protein: CASSGGAETQYF.

At least ten counts were recorded for this clonotype. The chain joins TRBV5-6 to TRBJ2-3; 10 bases match TRBD1. The germline V gene encodes CDR1 SGHDT and CDR2 YYEEEE. V dropped 2 bases and J dropped 1; count of bases not matched to a gene: 10. The length of the CDR3 is 18 residues. CDR3 DNA: TGTGCCAGCAGCTTTCAGGGGACAGGGGTTTTTGGCACAGATACGCAGTATTTT. Translation gives CASSFQGTGVFGTDTQYF.

Turning to this clonotype: Relative to the germline gene, one junction end is altered; a read error may explain this. V and J are TRBV5-1 and TRBJ2-2, with 11 positions matching TRBD2. Germline loops: CDR1 SGHRS, CDR2 YFSETQ. This CDR3 is 15 amino acids long. The CDR3 DNA reads as TGCGCCAGCAGCATGACTAGCGGGGCGGCCGGGGAGCTGTCTTTT. This translates into CASSMTSGAAGELSF.

The chain has TRBV24-1 and TRBJ2-3; tentatively, D is TRBD1 or TRBD2 (6 bases each). This CDR3 has 16 amino acids. V was cut by 5 bases and J by 6 bases, with 20 bases left in between. Germline values: CDR1 KGHDR, CDR2 SFDVKD. In DNA, the CDR3 is TGTGCCACCAGTGGCCCGGGAAGATCGGGGGCCGATACGCAGTATTTT. This gives the protein CATSGPGRSGADTQYF.

This clonotype was seen a handful of times. The V and J genes are TRBV24-1 and TRBJ2-1; TRBD1 matches 7 bases. Losses at the gene ends were 9 bases for V and 2 bases for J; bases not matched to a gene: 9. CDR1 is KGHDR, CDR2 SFDVKD, per germline. CDR3 length: 15 amino acids. The DNA for the CDR3 is TGTGCCACCTCCATCGACAGGGAACCCTACAATGAGCAGTTCTTC. It is translated as CATSIDREPYNEQFF.

This clonotype was picked up many times. The chain is built from TRBV19 and TRBJ1-1, with a weak D call TRBD1 (6 bases). The CDR3 covers 15 residues. The V and J ends lost 8 bases and 6 bases respectively, with 22 bases between them. The germline V gene encodes CDR1 LNHDA and CDR2 SQIVND (reference sequence). The CDR3 region has the DNA TGTGCCAGTCGCCCTAGGACAGATAAAAGGTCTGAAGCTTTCTTT. This codes for CASRPRTDKRSEAFF.

The genes are TRBV6-5 and TRBJ2-3, with 7 bases that match TRBD1. Trimming took 5 bases from V and 0 from J; bases not matched to a gene: 8. Germline assignment: CDR1 MNHEY and CDR2 SVGAGI. This CDR3 comprises 16 residues. DNA for the CDR3: TGTGCCAGCAGTCCCCCTCAGGGGGAAAGCACAGATACGCAGTATTTT. This encodes CASSPPQGESTDTQYF.